A single sample is the source of the 17 T cell receptor beta chains below, sequenced in a study of blood T cell repertoires in COVID-19. TCRdb keeps only in-frame clones here, not all; method: immunoSEQ multiplex PCR. Among about 140,000 clones listed, around 85% were seen once. Sequences were obtained from peripheral blood. Receptors were obtained from a human donor in a cohort sampled during active COVID-19.

The chain is built from TRBV5-4 and TRBJ1-2; TRBD1 agrees at 9 bases. Germline CDR1 reads SGHNT; CDR2 reads YYREEE (reference sequence). V trimming: 4 bases; J trimming: 4 bases; junction bases outside the gene matches: 5. This CDR3 spans 14 amino acids. The CDR3 nucleotides are TGTGCCAGCAGCCCCGGGACAGGGCCCTATGGCTACACCTTC. It specifies CASSPGTGPYGYTF.

This chain links TRBV7-8 with TRBJ2-7; D is ambiguous. This CDR3 comprises 13 residues. From germline, CDR1 is SGHVS and CDR2 FQNEAQ. The V and J ends lost 2 bases and 7 bases respectively, with 12 bases between them. The CDR3 protein is CASSLMFPPEQYF. The CDR3 bases are TGTGCCAGCAGCTTAATGTTTCCCCCTGAGCAGTACTTC.

The rearrangement uses TRBV28 and TRBJ2-6, with 7 bases that match TRBD2. Germline V gene lookup returns CDR1 MDHEN and CDR2 SYDVKM. The length of the CDR3 is 19 residues. The V gene end was trimmed by 5 bases and the J gene end by 0 bases; junction bases not matched to a gene: 13. The chain's CDR3 is CASSPDFWGGYSGANVLTF. The CDR3 nucleotides are TGTGCCAGCAGTCCTGATTTTTGGGGGGGGTACTCTGGGGCCAACGTCCTGACTTTC.

V usage is TRBV6-2 or TRBV6-3 and J usage is TRBJ2-1, with D maybe TRBD2 (6 bases). The germline V gene encodes CDR1 MNHEY and CDR2 SVGEGT. The CDR3 loop spans 16 amino acids. V lost 1 base and J lost 0, with 10 bases in between. CDR3 nucleotides: TGTGCCAGCAGTTACTGGGACTCCAGCTCCTACAATGAGCAGTTCTTC. Protein: CASSYWDSSSYNEQFF.

This clone came up a few times. The V call is TRBV3-1 (or the pseudogene TRBV3-2), the J call TRBJ2-7, with 10 bases identical to TRBD2. Germline CDR1 reads LGHDT; CDR2 reads YNNKEL (reference sequence). Trimming removed 1 base from V and 5 bases from J; junction bases left unmatched: 14. The CDR3 sequence is 18 residues long. CDR3 sequence: CASSQAGTSGRVSNEQYF. Here the CDR3 DNA reads TGTGCCAGCAGCCAAGCGGGTACGAGCGGGAGGGTATCCAACGAGCAGTACTTC.

This sequence joins TRBV20-1 and TRBJ2-1; D gene uncertain. Germline V gene sequence: CDR1 DFQATT, CDR2 SNEGSKA (reference sequence). Trimming took 6 bases from V and 7 from J, leaving 10 bases between them. The CDR3 loop spans 11 amino acids. CDR3 in amino acids: CSADIKNEQFF. CDR3 in DNA: TGCAGTGCCGACATTAAAAATGAGCAGTTCTTC.

The V gene is TRBV29-1, the J gene TRBJ2-3, with D perhaps TRBD2 (5 bases). The CDR3 has 15 amino acids. Germline values: CDR1 SQVTM, CDR2 ANQGSEA. The ends were cut back, 4 bases at V and 4 bases at J, with 18 bases in the middle. The CDR3 bases are TGCAGCGTTGTTCGGACTCGGGTCAATTCAGATACGCAGTATTTT. Translation: CSVVRTRVNSDTQYF.

This clone occurred a few times. The DNA of the CDR3 is TGTGCCAGCAGCGTATCCGCTGGAGGCAATCAGCCCCAGCATTTT. This translates into CASSVSAGGNQPQHF. The genes are TRBV9 and TRBJ1-5; D gene ambiguous. The germline V gene has CDR1 SGDLS and CDR2 YYNGEE. Trimming cost V 1 base and J 2 bases, with 10 bases left between them. The CDR3 is 15 amino acids. Full variable domain (outside the CDR3, taken from reference TRBV9 and TRBJ1-5): DSGVTQTPKHLITATGQRVTLRCSPRSGDLSVYWYQQSLDQGLQFLIQYYNGEERAKGNILERFSAQQFPDLHSELNLSSLELGDSALYFCASSVSAGGNQPQHFGDGTRLSIL.

V and J are TRBV28 and TRBJ2-6; D ambiguous. The V end lost 2 bases, the J end lost 4 bases, and 9 bases lay between the germline ends. The CDR3 loop spans 15 amino acids. Germline V gives CDR1 MDHEN, CDR2 SYDVKM. CDR3 sequence: CASSLSGLGANVLTF. The CDR3, as DNA: TGTGCCAGCAGTTTAAGTGGCCTCGGGGCCAACGTCCTGACTTTC.

The CDR3 here is CASSPSGSSLYNEQFF. The DNA of the CDR3 is TGCGCCAGCAGCCCCTCGGGTAGTAGCCTCTACAATGAGCAGTTCTTC. V gene TRBV4-1 combines with J gene TRBJ2-1; D ambiguous. CDR1 is MGHRA and CDR2 is YSYEKL in the germline V gene. V dropped 4 bases and J dropped 3 bases, with 16 bases sitting between them. CDR3 size: 16 residues.

This chain links TRBV5-1 with TRBJ2-3; possibly TRBD2 for D (5 bases). Between the trimmed V and J ends, which lost 2 bases and 2 bases, there was a span of 12 bases. CDR3 length: 15 amino acids. Germline assignment: CDR1 SGHRS and CDR2 YFSETQ. CDR3 bases: TGCGCCAGCAGCTTAGGGTCGAGGGACACAGATACGCAGTATTTT. It encodes CASSLGSRDTDTQYF.

The chain combines TRBV3-1 (or the pseudogene TRBV3-2) with TRBJ2-7, with 7 bases identical to TRBD2. The germline V gene encodes CDR1 LGHDT and CDR2 YNNKEL (reference sequence). J lost 0 bases, V lost 4 bases, and 6 bases had no gene match. The CDR3 is 15 amino acids. The CDR3 DNA reads TGTGCCAGCAGCCCAGTGCGGGGGAGCTCCTACGAGCAGTACTTC. It is translated as CASSPVRGSSYEQYF.

The chain carries TRBV5-4 and TRBJ2-4; D is possibly TRBD2 (5 bases). Trimming stripped 4 bases from V and 7 bases from J, with 18 bases between. The germline CDR1 and CDR2 sequences are SGHNT and YYREEE (reference sequence). The CDR3 totals 15 residues. CDR3 nucleotides: TGTGCCAGCAGCCCGACTACCACACCTGGGAACATTCAGTACTTC. It codes for CASSPTTTPGNIQYF. Variable domain in full (rest from reference TRBV5-4 and TRBJ2-4): ETGVTQSPTHLIKTRGQQVTLRCSSQSGHNTVSWYQQALGQGPQFIFQYYREEENGRGNFPPRFSGLQFPNYSSELNVNALELDDSALYLCASSPTTTPGNIQYFGAGTRLSVL.

This clone was recorded only once. J is TRBJ2-7 and V is TRBV5-6, with D possibly matching TRBD1 (5 bases). With 0 bases removed from V and 3 bases from J, the gap between germline ends came to 10 bases. The V gene's germline CDR1 is SGHDT and CDR2 YYEEEE. The CDR3 length is 14 residues. CDR3 sequence (DNA): TGTGCCAGCAGCTTGGGACAGCAGTTCTACGAGCAGTACTTC. It encodes CASSLGQQFYEQYF.

This chain joins TRBV5-4 and TRBJ1-1, with a weak D call TRBD1 (6 bases). The ends were cut back, 2 bases at V and 5 bases at J, with 16 bases in the middle. The CDR3 loop spans 15 amino acids. The V gene's germline CDR1 is SGHNT and CDR2 YYREEE (reference sequence). Here the CDR3 reads CASSFSGGVRTEAFF. CDR3 DNA sequence: TGTGCCAGCAGCTTTAGCGGGGGCGTGAGGACTGAAGCTTTCTTT.

The chain recombines TRBV30 with TRBJ2-7; 11 nucleotides line up with TRBD1. CDR1 and CDR2 from the germline V gene are GTSNPN and SVGIG (reference sequence). The CDR3 is 13 residues long. V lost 4 bases to trimming and J lost 4 bases; unmatched junction nucleotides: 3. The CDR3 protein is CAWNRDRGYEQYF. The CDR3 DNA reads as TGTGCCTGGAACCGGGACAGGGGGTACGAGCAGTACTTC.

The chain has TRBV6-5 and TRBJ1-5; 7 bases agree with TRBD1. Trimming cost V 7 bases and J 7 bases; bases outside gene matches: 10. CDR1 is MNHEY, CDR2 SVGAGI, per germline. This CDR3 has 14 residues. The CDR3 nucleotides are TGTGCCAGCACCACGGGACAGACAGGACAGCCCCAGCATTTT. Its translation is CASTTGQTGQPQHF.